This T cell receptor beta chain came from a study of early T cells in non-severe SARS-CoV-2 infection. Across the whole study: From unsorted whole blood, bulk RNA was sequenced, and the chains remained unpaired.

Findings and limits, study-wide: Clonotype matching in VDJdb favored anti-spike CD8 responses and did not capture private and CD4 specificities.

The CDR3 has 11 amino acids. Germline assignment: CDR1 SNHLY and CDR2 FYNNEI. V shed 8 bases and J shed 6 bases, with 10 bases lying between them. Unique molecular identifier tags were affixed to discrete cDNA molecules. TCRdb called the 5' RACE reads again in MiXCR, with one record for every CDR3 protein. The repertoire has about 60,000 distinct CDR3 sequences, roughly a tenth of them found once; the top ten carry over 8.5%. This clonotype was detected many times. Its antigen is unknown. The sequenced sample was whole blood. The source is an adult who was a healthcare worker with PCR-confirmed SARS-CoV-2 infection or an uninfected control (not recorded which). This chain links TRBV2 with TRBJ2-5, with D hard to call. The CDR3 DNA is TGTGCCAGCGGTCCTGCGAAGACCCAGTACTTC. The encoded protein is CASGPAKTQYF.